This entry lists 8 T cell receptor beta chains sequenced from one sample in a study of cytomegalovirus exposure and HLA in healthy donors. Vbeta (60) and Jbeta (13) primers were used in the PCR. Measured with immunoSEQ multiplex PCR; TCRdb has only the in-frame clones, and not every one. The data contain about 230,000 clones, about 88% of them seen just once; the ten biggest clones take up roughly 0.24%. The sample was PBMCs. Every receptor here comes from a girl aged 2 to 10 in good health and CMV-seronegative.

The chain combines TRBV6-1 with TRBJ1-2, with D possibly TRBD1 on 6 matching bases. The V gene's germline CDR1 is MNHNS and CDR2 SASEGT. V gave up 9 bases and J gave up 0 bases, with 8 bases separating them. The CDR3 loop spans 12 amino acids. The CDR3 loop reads CASGQSNYGYTF. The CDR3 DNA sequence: TGTGCCAGTGGACAGTCTAACTATGGCTACACCTTC.

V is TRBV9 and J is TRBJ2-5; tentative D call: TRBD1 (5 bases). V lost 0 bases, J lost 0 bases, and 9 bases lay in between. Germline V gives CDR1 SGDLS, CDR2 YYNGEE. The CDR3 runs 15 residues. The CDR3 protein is CASSVGRANQETQYF. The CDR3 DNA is TGTGCCAGCAGCGTAGGCAGGGCGAACCAAGAGACCCAGTACTTC.

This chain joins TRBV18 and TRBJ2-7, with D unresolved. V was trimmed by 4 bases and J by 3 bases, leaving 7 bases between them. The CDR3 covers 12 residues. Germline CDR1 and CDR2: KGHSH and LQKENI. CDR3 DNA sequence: TGTGCCAGCTCACAAGCTAACTACGAGCAGTACTTC. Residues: CASSQANYEQYF.

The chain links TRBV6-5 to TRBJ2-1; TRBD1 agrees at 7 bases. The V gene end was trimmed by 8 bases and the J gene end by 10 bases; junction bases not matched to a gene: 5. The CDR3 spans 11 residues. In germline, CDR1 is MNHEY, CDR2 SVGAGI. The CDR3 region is CASETGVEQFF. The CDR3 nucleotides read TGTGCCAGCGAAACAGGGGTGGAGCAGTTCTTC.

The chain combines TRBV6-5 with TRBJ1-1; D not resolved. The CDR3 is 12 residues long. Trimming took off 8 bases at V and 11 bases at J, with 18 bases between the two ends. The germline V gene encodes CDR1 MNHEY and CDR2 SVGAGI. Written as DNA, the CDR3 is TGTGCCAGCCATACTAACACCCGCGGGGCTTTCTTT. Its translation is CASHTNTRGAFF.

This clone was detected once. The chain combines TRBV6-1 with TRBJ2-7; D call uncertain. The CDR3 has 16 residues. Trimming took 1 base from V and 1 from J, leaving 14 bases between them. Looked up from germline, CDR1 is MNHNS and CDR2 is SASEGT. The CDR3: CASSEGQVLLSYEQYF. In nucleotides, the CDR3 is TGTGCCAGCAGTGAAGGGCAGGTTCTCCTTTCCTACGAGCAGTACTTC.

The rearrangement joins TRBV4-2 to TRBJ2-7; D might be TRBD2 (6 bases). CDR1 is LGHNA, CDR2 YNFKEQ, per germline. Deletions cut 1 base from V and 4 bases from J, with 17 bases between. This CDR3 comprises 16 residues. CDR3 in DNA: TGTGCCAGCAGCCAAGTTACGAGACTAGGTGATTACGAGCAGTACTTC. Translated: CASSQVTRLGDYEQYF.

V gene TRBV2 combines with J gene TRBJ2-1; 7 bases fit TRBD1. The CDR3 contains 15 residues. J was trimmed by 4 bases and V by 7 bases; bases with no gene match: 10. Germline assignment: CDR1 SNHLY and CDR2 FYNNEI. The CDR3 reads CASIGPGQLYNEQFF. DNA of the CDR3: TGTGCCAGCATTGGACCGGGACAGCTGTACAATGAGCAGTTCTTC.